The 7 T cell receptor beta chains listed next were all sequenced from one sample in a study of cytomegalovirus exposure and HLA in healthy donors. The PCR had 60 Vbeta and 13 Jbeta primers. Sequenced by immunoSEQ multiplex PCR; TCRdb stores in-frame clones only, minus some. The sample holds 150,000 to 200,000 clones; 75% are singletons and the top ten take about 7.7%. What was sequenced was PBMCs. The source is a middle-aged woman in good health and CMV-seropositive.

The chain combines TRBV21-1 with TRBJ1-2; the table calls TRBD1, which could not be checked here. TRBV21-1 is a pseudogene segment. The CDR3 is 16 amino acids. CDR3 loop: CASSKGGGEGVGGYTF. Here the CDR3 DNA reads TGTGCCAGCAGCAAAGGTGGGGGCGAAGGAGTGGGTGGCTACACCTTC.

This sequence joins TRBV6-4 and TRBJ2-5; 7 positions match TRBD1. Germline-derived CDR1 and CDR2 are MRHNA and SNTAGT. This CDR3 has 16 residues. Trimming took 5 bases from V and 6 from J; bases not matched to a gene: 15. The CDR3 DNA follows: TGTGCCAGCAGTCATCAGGACAGGCGCCCAAGGAAGACCCAGTACTTC. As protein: CASSHQDRRPRKTQYF.

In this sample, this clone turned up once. In nucleotides, the CDR3 is TGCAGCGTTGCGTACCCTGCGGGTGAGCAGTTCTTC. This translates into CSVAYPAGEQFF. The rearrangement joins TRBV29-1 to TRBJ2-1; weak D call: TRBD2 (5 bases). The CDR3 loop spans 12 amino acids. Germline-derived CDR1 and CDR2 are SQVTM and ANQGSEA. The germline V and J ends were trimmed by 4 bases and 9 bases, with 13 bases remaining between them.

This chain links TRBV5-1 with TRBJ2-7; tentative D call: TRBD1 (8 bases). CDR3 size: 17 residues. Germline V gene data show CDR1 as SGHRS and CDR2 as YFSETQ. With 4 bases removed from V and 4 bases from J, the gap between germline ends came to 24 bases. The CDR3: CASSRGAGQGIAYEQYF. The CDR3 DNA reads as TGCGCCAGCAGCCGGGGGGCCGGACAGGGTATCGCGTACGAGCAGTACTTC.

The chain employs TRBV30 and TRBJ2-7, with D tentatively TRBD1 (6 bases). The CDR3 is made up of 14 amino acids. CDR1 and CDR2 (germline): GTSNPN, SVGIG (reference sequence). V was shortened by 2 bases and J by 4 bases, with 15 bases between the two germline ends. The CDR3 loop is CAWSYLGRGYEQYF. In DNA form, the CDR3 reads TGTGCCTGGAGTTACCTGGGCAGGGGTTACGAGCAGTACTTC.

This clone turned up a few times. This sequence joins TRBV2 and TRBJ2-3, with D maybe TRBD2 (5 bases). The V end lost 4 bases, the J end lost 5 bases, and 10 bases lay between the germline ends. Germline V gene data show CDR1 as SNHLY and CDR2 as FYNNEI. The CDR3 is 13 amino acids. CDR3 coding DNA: TGTGCCAGCAGTGCCAGCGGTCAAGATACGCAGTATTTT. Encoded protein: CASSASGQDTQYF.

This chain's CDR3 is CASSSQGEYNEQFF. DNA of the CDR3: TGTGCCAGCAGTTCCCAGGGGGAATACAATGAGCAGTTCTTC. The rearrangement uses TRBV28 and TRBJ2-1; 7 bases align to TRBD1. V trimming: 4 bases; J trimming: 4 bases; junction bases outside the gene matches: 4. Germline CDR1 and CDR2: MDHEN and SYDVKM. CDR3 length: 14 amino acids.